The clone carrying this T cell receptor beta chain appeared many times. The antigen remains unidentified. After template switching added a universal primer site, the resulting cDNA carried unique molecular identifiers. MiXCR was run by TCRdb on the 5' RACE reads, yielding one entry per CDR3 protein. The sample includes 450,000 or so distinct CDR3 sequences, over 11% of them seen just once. Trimming cost V 0 bases and J 2 bases, with 10 bases left between them. The CDR3 has 15 residues. Germline lookup yields CDR1 SGDLS and CDR2 YYNGEE. This entry belongs to a study of identical twins. Regarding the study as a whole: Researchers reported weaker excess twin sharing in beta out-of-frame sequences. Abundant beta clonotypes from cord blood had fewer insertions, unlike memory repertoires, which showed none.

The data also belong to a second study, concerning yellow fever vaccine responses in identical twins.

This TCR was recovered from a woman in her late teens or twenties in good health. Sequencing was carried out using CD4+ T cells sorted from blood. This chain links TRBV9 with TRBJ2-3; D unclear. This chain's CDR3 is CASSVGGRPTDTQYF. CDR3 nucleotides: TGTGCCAGCAGCGTAGGTGGTCGTCCCACAGATACGCAGTATTTT.